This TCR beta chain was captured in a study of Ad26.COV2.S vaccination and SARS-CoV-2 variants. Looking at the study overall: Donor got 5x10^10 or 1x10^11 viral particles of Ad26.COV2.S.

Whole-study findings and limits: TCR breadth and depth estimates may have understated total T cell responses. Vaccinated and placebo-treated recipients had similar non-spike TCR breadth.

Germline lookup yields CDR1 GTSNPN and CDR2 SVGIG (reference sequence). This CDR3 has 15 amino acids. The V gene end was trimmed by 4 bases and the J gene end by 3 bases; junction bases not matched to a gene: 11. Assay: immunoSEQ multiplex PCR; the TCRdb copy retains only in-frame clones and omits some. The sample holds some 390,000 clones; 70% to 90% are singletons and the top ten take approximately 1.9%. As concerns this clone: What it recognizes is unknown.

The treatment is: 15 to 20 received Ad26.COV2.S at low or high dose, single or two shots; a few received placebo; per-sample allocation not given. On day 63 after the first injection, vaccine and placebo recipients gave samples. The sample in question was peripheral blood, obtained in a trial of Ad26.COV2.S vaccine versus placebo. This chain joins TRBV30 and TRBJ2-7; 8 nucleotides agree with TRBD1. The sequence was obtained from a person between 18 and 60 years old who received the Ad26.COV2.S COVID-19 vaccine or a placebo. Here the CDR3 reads CAWTRGTGGFYEQYF. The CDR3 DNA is TGTGCCTGGACCCGAGGGACAGGTGGATTCTACGAGCAGTACTTC.